This TCR beta chain was captured in a study of blood T cells in healthy people across ages. In its sample, this clonotype was seen a few times. Trimming cost V 6 bases and J 7 bases, with 16 bases left between them. CDR3 length: 14 residues. The second PCR ran roughly 6 to 12 cycles with a sample-barcoded 5' primer and J-beta primers. MiXCR, run by TCRdb on the 5' RACE reads, gives a single entry per CDR3 protein. The sample lists about 600,000 distinct CDR3 sequences, 47% seen once, with around 25% in the top ten. Specimen: blood. The J gene is TRBJ2-1, the V gene TRBV12-3 or TRBV12-4; the D gene could be TRBD1 or TRBD2 (5 bases each). The TCR was taken from an elderly man in good health. The CDR3 reads CASSTNKGSNEQFF. The CDR3 coding sequence is TGTGCCAGCAGCACAAATAAGGGGAGTAATGAGCAGTTCTTC.